The source of this TCR beta chain is a study of identical twins. Whole-study findings and limits: A lower insertion count was a feature of abundant cord blood beta clonotypes, with no such feature in memory repertoires. Its conclusions, products of cross-sectional statistical analysis, did not come from following the same donors.

Points on this clonotype: Its antigen is not identified.

The V and J ends lost 3 bases and 2 bases respectively, with 8 bases between them. The length of the CDR3 is 13 residues. The germline CDR1 and CDR2 sequences are LGHDT and YNNKEL (reference sequence). Unique molecular identifiers were in the cDNA, with template-switch universal primer binding. One entry per CDR3 protein results from TCRdb running MiXCR on the 5' RACE reads. In the table there are roughly 1.6 million distinct CDR3 sequences, about 32% of which are singletons. This sequence joins TRBV3-1 and TRBJ2-7; D gene unclear. Sequenced material: cord blood. The receptor comes from a newborn girl in good health. Here the CDR3 DNA reads TGTGCCAGCAGCCACGCCACGACCTACGAGCAGTACTTC. Protein sequence: CASSHATTYEQYF.